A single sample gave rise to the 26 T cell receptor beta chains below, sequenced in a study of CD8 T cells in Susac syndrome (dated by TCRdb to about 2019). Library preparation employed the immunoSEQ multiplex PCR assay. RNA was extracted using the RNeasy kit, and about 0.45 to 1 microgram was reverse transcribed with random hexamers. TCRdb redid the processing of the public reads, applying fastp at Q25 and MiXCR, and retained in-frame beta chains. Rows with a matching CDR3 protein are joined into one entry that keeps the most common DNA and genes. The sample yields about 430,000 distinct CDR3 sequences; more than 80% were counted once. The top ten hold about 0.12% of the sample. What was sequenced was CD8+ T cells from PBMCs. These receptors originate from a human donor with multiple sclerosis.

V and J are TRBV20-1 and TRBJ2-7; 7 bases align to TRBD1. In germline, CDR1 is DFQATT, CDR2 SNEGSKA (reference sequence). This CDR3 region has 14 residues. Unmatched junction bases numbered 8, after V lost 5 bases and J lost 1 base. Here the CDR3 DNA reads TGCAGTGCTGTTGCTCGGGACAGTTCCTACGAGCAGTACTTC. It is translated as CSAVARDSSYEQYF.

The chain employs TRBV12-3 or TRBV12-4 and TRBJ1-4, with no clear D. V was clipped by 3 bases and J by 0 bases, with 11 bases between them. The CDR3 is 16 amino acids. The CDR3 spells CASSFSQAATNEKLFF. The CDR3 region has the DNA TGTGCCAGCAGTTTTTCCCAGGCTGCAACTAATGAAAAACTGTTTTTT.

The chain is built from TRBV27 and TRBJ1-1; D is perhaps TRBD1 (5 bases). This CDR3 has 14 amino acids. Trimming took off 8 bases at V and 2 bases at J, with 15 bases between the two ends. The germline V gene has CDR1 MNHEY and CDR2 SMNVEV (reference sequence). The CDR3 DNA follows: TGTGCCAGCTATTTTGGTGGGGCAAACACTGAAGCTTTCTTT. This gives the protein CASYFGGANTEAFF.

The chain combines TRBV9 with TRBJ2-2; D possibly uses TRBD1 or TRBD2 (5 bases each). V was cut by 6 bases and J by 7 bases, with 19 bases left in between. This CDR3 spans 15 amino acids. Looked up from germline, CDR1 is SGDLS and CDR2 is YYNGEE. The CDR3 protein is CASTMGVVRIGELFF. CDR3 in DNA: TGTGCCAGCACCATGGGGGTCGTCCGGATCGGGGAGCTGTTTTTT.

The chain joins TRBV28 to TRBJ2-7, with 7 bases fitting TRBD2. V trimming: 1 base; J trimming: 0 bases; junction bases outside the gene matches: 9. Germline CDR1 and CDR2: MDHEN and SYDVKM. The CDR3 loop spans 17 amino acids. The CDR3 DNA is TGTGCCAGCAGTTTATTTACTAGCGTGAGCCTCTCCTACGAGCAGTACTTC. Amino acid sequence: CASSLFTSVSLSYEQYF.

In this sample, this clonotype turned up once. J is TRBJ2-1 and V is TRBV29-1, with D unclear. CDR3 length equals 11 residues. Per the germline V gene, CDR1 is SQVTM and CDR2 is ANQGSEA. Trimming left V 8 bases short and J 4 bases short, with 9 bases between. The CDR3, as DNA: TGCAGCCTCCTGGAGTACAATGAGCAGTTCTTC. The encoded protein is CSLLEYNEQFF.

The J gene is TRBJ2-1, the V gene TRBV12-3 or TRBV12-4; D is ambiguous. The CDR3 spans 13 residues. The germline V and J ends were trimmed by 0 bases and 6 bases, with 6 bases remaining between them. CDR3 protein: CASSLARPNEQFF. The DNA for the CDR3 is TGTGCCAGCAGTTTAGCGCGGCCCAATGAGCAGTTCTTC.

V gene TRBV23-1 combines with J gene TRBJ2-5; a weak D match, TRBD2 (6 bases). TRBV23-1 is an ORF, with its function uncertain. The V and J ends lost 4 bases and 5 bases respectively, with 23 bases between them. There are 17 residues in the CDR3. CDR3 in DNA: TGCGCCAGCAGTCCCAAACGGCGCAGCGGGCGTGGGGAGACCCAGTACTTC. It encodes CASSPKRRSGRGETQYF.

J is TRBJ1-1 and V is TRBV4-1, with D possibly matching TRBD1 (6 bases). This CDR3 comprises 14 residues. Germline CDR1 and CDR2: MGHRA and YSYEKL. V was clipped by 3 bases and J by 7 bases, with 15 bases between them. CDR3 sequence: CASSQRQDVFEAFF. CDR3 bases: TGCGCCAGCAGCCAGAGACAGGACGTATTTGAAGCTTTCTTT.

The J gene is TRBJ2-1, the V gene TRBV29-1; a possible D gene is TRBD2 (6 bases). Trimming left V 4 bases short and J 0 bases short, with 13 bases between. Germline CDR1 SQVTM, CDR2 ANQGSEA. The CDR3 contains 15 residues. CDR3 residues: CSVGTGEISYNEQFF. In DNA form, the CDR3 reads TGCAGCGTTGGCACGGGGGAAATCTCCTACAATGAGCAGTTCTTC.

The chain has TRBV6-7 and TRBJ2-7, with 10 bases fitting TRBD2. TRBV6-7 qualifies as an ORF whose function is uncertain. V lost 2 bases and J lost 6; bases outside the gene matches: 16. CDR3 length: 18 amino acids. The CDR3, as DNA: TGTGCCAGCAGTTACCGGCTCCCCAAGCGGGAGGGCCGGGTCGAGCAGTACTTC. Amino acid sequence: CASSYRLPKREGRVEQYF.

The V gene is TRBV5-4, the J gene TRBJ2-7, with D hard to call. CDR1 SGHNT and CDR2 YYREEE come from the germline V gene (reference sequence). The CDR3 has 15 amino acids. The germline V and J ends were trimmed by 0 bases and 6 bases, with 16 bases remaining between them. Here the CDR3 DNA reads TGTGCCAGCAGCTTGGCCTCAGGAGAAGCTGCCGAGCAGTACTTC. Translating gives CASSLASGEAAEQYF.

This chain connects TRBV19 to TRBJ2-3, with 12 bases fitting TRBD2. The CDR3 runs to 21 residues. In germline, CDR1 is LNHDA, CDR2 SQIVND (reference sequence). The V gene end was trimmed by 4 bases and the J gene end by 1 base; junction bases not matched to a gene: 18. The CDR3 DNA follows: TGTGCCAGTAGTAGGGACGAAACTAGCGGGGGGACTTTTTACCGCACAGATACGCAGTATTTT. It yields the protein CASSRDETSGGTFYRTDTQYF.

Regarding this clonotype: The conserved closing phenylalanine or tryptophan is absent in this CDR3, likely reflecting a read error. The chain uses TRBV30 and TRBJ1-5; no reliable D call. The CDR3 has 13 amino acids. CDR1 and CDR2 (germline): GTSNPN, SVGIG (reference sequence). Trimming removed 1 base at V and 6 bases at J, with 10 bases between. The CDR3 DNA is TGTGCCTGGAGTGCTAAAGGGAGTCAGCCCCAGCATCTT. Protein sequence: CAWSAKGSQPQHL.

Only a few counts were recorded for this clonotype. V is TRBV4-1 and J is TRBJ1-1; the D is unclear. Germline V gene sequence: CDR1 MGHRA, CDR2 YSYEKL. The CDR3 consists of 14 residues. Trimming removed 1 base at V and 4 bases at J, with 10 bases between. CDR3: CASSQVNSFTEAFF. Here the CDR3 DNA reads TGCGCCAGCAGCCAAGTCAACAGCTTCACTGAAGCTTTCTTT.

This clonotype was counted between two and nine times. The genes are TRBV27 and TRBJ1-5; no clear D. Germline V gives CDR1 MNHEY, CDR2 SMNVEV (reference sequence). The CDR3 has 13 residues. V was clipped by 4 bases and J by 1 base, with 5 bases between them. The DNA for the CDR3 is TGTGCCAGCAGTTCTCGCAGCAATCAGCCCCAGCATTTT. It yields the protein CASSSRSNQPQHF.

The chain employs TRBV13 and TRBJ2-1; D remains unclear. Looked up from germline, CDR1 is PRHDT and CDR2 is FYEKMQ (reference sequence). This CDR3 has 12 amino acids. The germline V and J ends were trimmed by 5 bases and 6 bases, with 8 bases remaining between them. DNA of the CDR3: TGTGCCAGCAGCGCCCATTCCAATGAGCAGTTCTTC. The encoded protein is CASSAHSNEQFF.

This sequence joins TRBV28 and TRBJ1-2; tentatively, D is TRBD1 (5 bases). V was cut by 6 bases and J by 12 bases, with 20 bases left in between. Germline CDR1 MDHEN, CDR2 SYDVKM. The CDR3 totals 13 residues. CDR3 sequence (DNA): TGTGCCAGCAGCCTAAGACAGACGGGCGGAAACACCTTC. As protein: CASSLRQTGGNTF.

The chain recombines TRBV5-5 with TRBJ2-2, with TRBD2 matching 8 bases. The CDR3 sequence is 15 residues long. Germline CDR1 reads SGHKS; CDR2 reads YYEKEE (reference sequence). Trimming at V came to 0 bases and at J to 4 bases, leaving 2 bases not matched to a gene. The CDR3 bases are TGTGCCAGCAGCTTGGAGGCGGGGGGCACCGGGGAGCTGTTTTTT. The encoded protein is CASSLEAGGTGELFF.

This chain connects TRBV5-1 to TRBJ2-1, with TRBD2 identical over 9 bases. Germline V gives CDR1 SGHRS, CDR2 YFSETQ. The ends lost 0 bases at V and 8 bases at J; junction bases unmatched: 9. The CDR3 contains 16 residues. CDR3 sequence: CASSLAGGRAGDEQFF. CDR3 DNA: TGCGCCAGCAGCTTGGCCGGCGGGAGGGCCGGGGATGAGCAGTTCTTC.

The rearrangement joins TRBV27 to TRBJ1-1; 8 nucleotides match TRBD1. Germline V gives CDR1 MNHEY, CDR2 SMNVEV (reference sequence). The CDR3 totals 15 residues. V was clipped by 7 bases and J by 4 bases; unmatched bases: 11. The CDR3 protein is CASNEQGVLGTEAFF. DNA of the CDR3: TGTGCCAGCAACGAACAGGGGGTTTTGGGCACTGAAGCTTTCTTT.

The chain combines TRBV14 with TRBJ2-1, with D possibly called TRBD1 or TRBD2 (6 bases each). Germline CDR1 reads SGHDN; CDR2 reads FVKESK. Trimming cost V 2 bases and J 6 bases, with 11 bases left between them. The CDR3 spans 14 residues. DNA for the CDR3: TGTGCCAGCAGCCAATGGGGGGCTGGCAATGAGCAGTTCTTC. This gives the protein CASSQWGAGNEQFF. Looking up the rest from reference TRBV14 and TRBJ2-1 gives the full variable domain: EAGVTQFPSHSVIEKGQTVTLRCDPISGHDNLYWYRRVMGKEIKFLLHFVKESKQDESGMPNNRFLAERTGGTYSTLKVQPAELEDSGVYFCASSQWGAGNEQFFGPGTRLTVL.

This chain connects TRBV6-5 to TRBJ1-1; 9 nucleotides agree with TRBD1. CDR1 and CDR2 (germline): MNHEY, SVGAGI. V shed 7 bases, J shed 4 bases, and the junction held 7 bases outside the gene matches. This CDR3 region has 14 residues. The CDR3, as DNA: TGTGCCAGCATTACAGGGGGCGCGTTCACTGAAGCTTTCTTT. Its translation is CASITGGAFTEAFF.

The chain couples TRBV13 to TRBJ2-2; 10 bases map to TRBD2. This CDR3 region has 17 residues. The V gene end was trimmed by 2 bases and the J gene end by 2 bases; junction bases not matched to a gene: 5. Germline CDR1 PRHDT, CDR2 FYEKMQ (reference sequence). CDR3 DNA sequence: TGTGCCAGCAGCTTATCTAGCGGGGGAGGCAACACCGGGGAGCTGTTTTTT. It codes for CASSLSSGGGNTGELFF. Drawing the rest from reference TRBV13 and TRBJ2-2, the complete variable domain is AAGVIQSPRHLIKEKRETATLKCYPIPRHDTVYWYQQGPGQDPQFLISFYEKMQSDKGSIPDRFSAQQFSDYHSELNMSSLELGDSALYFCASSLSSGGGNTGELFFGEGSRLTVL.

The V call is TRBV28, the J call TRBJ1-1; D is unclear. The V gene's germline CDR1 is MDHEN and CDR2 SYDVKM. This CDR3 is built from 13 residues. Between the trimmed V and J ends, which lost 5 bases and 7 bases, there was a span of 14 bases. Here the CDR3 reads CASSLNRFLEAFF. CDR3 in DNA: TGTGCCAGCAGTCTCAATCGATTTCTTGAAGCTTTCTTT.

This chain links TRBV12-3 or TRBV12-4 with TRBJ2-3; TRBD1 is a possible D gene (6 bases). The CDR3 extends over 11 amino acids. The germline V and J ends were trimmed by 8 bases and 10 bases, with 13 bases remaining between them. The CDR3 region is CASHTGWAQYF. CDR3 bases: TGTGCCAGCCACACAGGGTGGGCGCAGTATTTT.